These 8 T cell receptor beta chains originate from one sample sequenced in a study of blood T cell repertoires in COVID-19. The method was immunoSEQ multiplex PCR; TCRdb's version includes in-frame clones alone and lacks a portion of them. This table has about 330,000 clones, around 87% appearing once. Input material: peripheral blood. These TCRs come from a woman between 50 and 59 years old with active or convalescent COVID-19.

The chain has TRBV6-5 and TRBJ1-2; D not certain. Germline lookup yields CDR1 MNHEY and CDR2 SVGAGI. Trimming pared 8 bases from V and 0 bases from J, leaving 13 bases between. The CDR3 runs to 14 residues. CDR3 amino acids: CASYIWGANYGYTF. The CDR3 DNA reads as TGTGCCAGCTATATCTGGGGAGCTAACTATGGCTACACCTTC.

This chain joins TRBV18 and TRBJ2-7; D not resolved. V lost 5 bases, J lost 7 bases, and 12 bases lay in between. From germline, CDR1 is KGHSH and CDR2 LQKENI. CDR3 length: 12 residues. The DNA of the CDR3 is TGTGCCAGCTCAGTCGACCCGGGTGAGCAGTACTTC. Amino acid sequence: CASSVDPGEQYF.

The chain combines TRBV19 with TRBJ2-1; a weak D match, TRBD1 (6 bases). Trimming shortened V by 7 bases and J by 4 bases, and 11 bases separated the two germline ends. Germline CDR1 LNHDA, CDR2 SQIVND (reference sequence). The CDR3 has 13 residues. CDR3 sequence: CASNSGQYNEQFF. CDR3 DNA sequence: TGTGCCAGTAATTCGGGACAATACAATGAGCAGTTCTTC.

This clone was counted between two and nine times. This sample includes further DNA sequences coding for the same CDR3. The chain carries TRBV20-1 and TRBJ1-1; no firm D call. V was clipped by 4 bases and J by 1 base, with 4 bases between them. The germline V gene has CDR1 DFQATT and CDR2 SNEGSKA (reference sequence). The CDR3 contains 11 residues. DNA of the CDR3: TGCAGTGCTAACAGGAACACTGAAGCTTTCTTT. Translating it yields CSANRNTEAFF.

J is TRBJ1-2 and V is TRBV27, with 8 nucleotides matching TRBD1. This CDR3 contains 14 residues. The J segment lost 6 bases and the V segment lost 2 bases, leaving 5 bases of the junction unmatched. From germline, CDR1 is MNHEY and CDR2 SMNVEV (reference sequence). The CDR3 DNA sequence: TGTGCCAGCAGTTTAGTCCAGGGGGCGGATGGCTACACCTTC. Translating it yields CASSLVQGADGYTF.

The rearrangement links TRBV12-3 or TRBV12-4 to TRBJ2-7; 8 nucleotides agree with TRBD1. The CDR3 sequence is 13 residues long. The V and J ends lost 5 bases and 5 bases, in that order; junction bases with no gene match: 5. DNA for the CDR3: TGTGCCAGCAGTCTGCAGGGGGCCCACGAGCAGTACTTC. Translating it yields CASSLQGAHEQYF.

The chain has TRBV12-3 or TRBV12-4 and TRBJ1-5, with 8 bases identical to TRBD1. J gave up 7 bases and V 6 bases, and 2 bases lay outside the gene matches. The CDR3 sequence is 12 residues long. CDR3 nucleotide sequence: TGTGCCAGCAGGACAGGGGACCAGCCCCAGCATTTT. It encodes CASRTGDQPQHF.

The chain has TRBV28 and TRBJ1-1, with a possible D match to TRBD1 (5 bases). The CDR3 consists of 17 residues. From germline, CDR1 is MDHEN and CDR2 SYDVKM. The ends were cut back, 2 bases at V and 5 bases at J, with 21 bases in the middle. The CDR3 nucleotides read TGTGCCAGCAGTTTACGGCAGGGTGGGTGGTTGTTTACTGAAGCTTTCTTT. Encoded protein: CASSLRQGGWLFTEAFF.